Below, 30 T cell receptor beta chains from the same sample are listed, as sequenced in a study of T cells in Graves' hyperthyroidism and ophthalmopathy. Amplification of TCR beta CDR3 regions was performed using RNA transcripts as template. HTBI primers were employed in a first-round RT-PCR of the TCR CDR3. A single record per CDR3 protein comes from TCRdb applying MiXCR to the multiplex PCR reads. The sample has some 420,000 distinct CDR3 sequences, roughly an eighth seen once. Material: blood. These receptors were obtained from a woman under 30 with Graves' hyperthyroidism.

The sample holds a few counts of this clonotype. The chain couples TRBV11-2 to TRBJ1-1; possibly TRBD1 for D (5 bases). CDR3 size: 11 residues. Germline V gene sequence: CDR1 SGHAT, CDR2 FQNNGV. V gave up 7 bases and J gave up 6 bases, with 9 bases separating them. The CDR3 is CASTAGPEAFF. The DNA for the CDR3 is TGTGCCAGCACCGCGGGGCCTGAAGCTTTCTTT.

This clonotype was observed at least ten times. The chain couples TRBV7-2 to TRBJ1-1, with D perhaps TRBD1 (6 bases). Trimming shortened V by 5 bases and J by 5 bases, and 12 bases separated the two germline ends. CDR3 length: 13 residues. Germline-derived CDR1 and CDR2 are SGHTA and FQGNSA. The CDR3 here is CASSIQGGTEAFF. The CDR3, as DNA: TGTGCCAGCAGCATACAGGGAGGGACTGAAGCTTTCTTT.

This clonotype came up many times. The chain has TRBV28 and TRBJ2-7; D perhaps matches TRBD2 (6 bases). Germline CDR1 MDHEN, CDR2 SYDVKM. Trimming left V 7 bases short and J 7 bases short, with 20 bases between. The CDR3 runs 14 residues. The CDR3 is CASTQGLGDREQYF. CDR3 DNA sequence: TGTGCCAGCACCCAGGGACTGGGAGATAGGGAGCAGTACTTC.

This clonotype has at least ten counts. The chain employs TRBV12-3 or TRBV12-4 and TRBJ1-1, with D unresolved. CDR3 size: 14 residues. V gave up 8 bases and J gave up 0 bases, with 13 bases separating them. CDR3 sequence reads: CASVNIPMNTEAFF. CDR3 DNA sequence: TGTGCCAGCGTTAATATACCCATGAACACTGAAGCTTTCTTT.

This clonotype was detected a few times. The chain carries TRBV30 and TRBJ1-1, with no clear D. V was trimmed by 3 bases and J by 2 bases, leaving 13 bases between them. The germline V gene has CDR1 GTSNPN and CDR2 SVGIG (reference sequence). There are 14 residues in the CDR3. CDR3 protein: CAWSPDRYNTEAFF. The CDR3 nucleotides are TGTGCCTGGAGCCCGGACCGGTACAACACTGAAGCTTTCTTT.

The V call is TRBV20-1, the J call TRBJ1-1, with D possibly TRBD1 on 6 matching bases. The V end lost 6 bases, the J end lost 0 bases, and 14 bases lay between the germline ends. This CDR3 region has 14 residues. Looked up from germline, CDR1 is DFQATT and CDR2 is SNEGSKA (reference sequence). This CDR3 reads CSAPQGTMNTEAFF. CDR3 nucleotides: TGCAGTGCGCCTCAGGGGACAATGAACACTGAAGCTTTCTTT.

This clonotype was found many times. The chain joins TRBV12-3 or TRBV12-4 to TRBJ2-7; the D is unclear. V dropped 4 bases and J dropped 6 bases, with 19 bases sitting between them. CDR3 size: 15 residues. The CDR3 loop reads CASSSQLEWTAEQYF. The CDR3 DNA reads TGTGCCAGCAGTTCCCAATTGGAGTGGACCGCCGAGCAGTACTTC.

This clonotype was detected ten times or more. The gene calls are TRBV12-3 or TRBV12-4 and TRBJ2-7, with 14 bases matching TRBD2. V was pared by 6 bases and J by 4 bases, with 5 bases of the junction left unmatched. The CDR3 consists of 15 residues. In DNA, the CDR3 is TGTGCCAGCAGCCAGGGACTAGCGGGAGCGTACGAGCAGTACTTC. It specifies CASSQGLAGAYEQYF.

This clonotype showed up many times. J is TRBJ1-1 and V is TRBV28; TRBD1 is a possible D gene (6 bases). V lost 0 bases and J lost 0, with 14 bases in between. This CDR3 has 17 amino acids. CDR1 is MDHEN, CDR2 SYDVKM, per germline. The CDR3 reads CASSLWRGDTMNTEAFF. CDR3 DNA sequence: TGTGCCAGCAGTTTATGGCGGGGGGACACGATGAACACTGAAGCTTTCTTT.

The V and J genes are TRBV5-5 and TRBJ2-3, with 9 bases aligning to TRBD2. From germline, CDR1 is SGHKS and CDR2 YYEKEE (reference sequence). V lost 4 bases, J lost 5 bases, and 11 bases stayed unmatched. CDR3 length: 16 residues. CDR3: CASSRIAGEILDTQYF. As DNA, the CDR3 is TGTGCCAGCAGCCGCATAGCGGGAGAGATCCTAGATACGCAGTATTTT.

This clonotype came up many times. The chain recombines TRBV7-3 with TRBJ2-1; D may be TRBD2 (5 bases). This CDR3 comprises 13 residues. Looked up from germline, CDR1 is SGHTA and CDR2 is FQGTGA. The V end was cut by 5 bases, the J end by 7 bases, with 12 bases between. The CDR3 loop is CASSPNTRNEQFF. The CDR3 coding sequence is TGTGCCAGCAGCCCCAATACTAGAAATGAGCAGTTCTTC.

There are many counts of this clonotype. The genes are TRBV11-2 and TRBJ1-2; 7 bases fit TRBD1. Per germline, CDR1 SGHAT and CDR2 FQNNGV. J was trimmed by 1 base and V by 1 base; bases with no gene match: 3. The CDR3 has 15 residues. The CDR3 here is CASSLAGDSNYGYTF. Here the CDR3 DNA reads TGTGCCAGCAGCTTAGCAGGGGACAGTAACTATGGCTACACCTTC.

This clonotype was found many times. V is TRBV28 and J is TRBJ2-6; no definite D call. V was cut by 5 bases and J by 0 bases, with 11 bases left in between. The germline gives CDR1 MDHEN, CDR2 SYDVKM. This CDR3 is built from 16 residues. DNA for the CDR3: TGTGCCAGCAGTCCCTCCTTGGGCTCTGGGGCCAACGTCCTGACTTTC. It translates to CASSPSLGSGANVLTF.

This clonotype was seen repeatedly, ten times or more. V and J are TRBV28 and TRBJ1-1; no clear D gene. Germline CDR1 and CDR2: MDHEN and SYDVKM. The CDR3 has 12 residues. V lost 2 bases, J lost 5 bases, and 6 bases lay in between. In DNA, the CDR3 is TGTGCCAGCAGTTTACTTGGAACTGAAGCTTTCTTT. The encoded protein is CASSLLGTEAFF.

The chain uses TRBV6-2 or TRBV6-3 and TRBJ2-2, with 7 nucleotides matching TRBD1. The CDR3 is made up of 14 amino acids. With 0 bases clipped from V and 6 bases from J, the junction kept 1 base outside the gene matches. Germline values: CDR1 MNHEY, CDR2 SVGEGT. CDR3 bases: TGTGCCAGCAGTTACTCCCAGGGGGCCGGGGAGCTGTTTTTT. Its protein is CASSYSQGAGELFF.

The V and J genes are TRBV9 and TRBJ1-1, with D possibly matching TRBD1 (6 bases). With 0 bases removed from V and 3 bases from J, the gap between germline ends came to 18 bases. This CDR3 has 17 amino acids. Germline lookup yields CDR1 SGDLS and CDR2 YYNGEE. The CDR3 DNA follows: TGTGCCAGCAGCGTAGGACTGGGGGCGTGGGGAGACACTGAAGCTTTCTTT. This gives the protein CASSVGLGAWGDTEAFF. Combining the CDR3 with reference TRBV9 and TRBJ1-1 gives the whole variable domain DSGVTQTPKHLITATGQRVTLRCSPRSGDLSVYWYQQSLDQGLQFLIQYYNGEERAKGNILERFSAQQFPDLHSELNLSSLELGDSALYFCASSVGLGAWGDTEAFFGQGTRLTVV.

This clonotype was counted only a few times. The V and J genes are TRBV5-4 and TRBJ1-2; weak D call: TRBD1 (6 bases). The CDR3 covers 14 residues. Germline loops: CDR1 SGHNT, CDR2 YYREEE (reference sequence). Deletions cut 0 bases from V and 3 bases from J, with 9 bases between. The CDR3 nucleotides are TGTGCCAGCAGCTTGGGGGGGCAAGACTATGGCTACACCTTC. Protein: CASSLGGQDYGYTF.

The sample holds many counts of this clonotype. This chain connects TRBV2 to TRBJ2-7; D is possibly TRBD1 (6 bases). Trimming cost V 7 bases and J 7 bases, with 14 bases left between them. This CDR3 contains 12 residues. Germline V CDR1 and CDR2: SNHLY, FYNNEI. DNA of the CDR3: TGTGCCAGCACGATGGACAGACGGGAGCAGTACTTC. Encoded protein: CASTMDRREQYF.

This clonotype has a count of ten or more. The CDR3 region has the DNA TGTGCCAGCAGCTTATCGAGGCTCGAGCAGTACTTC. This translates into CASSLSRLEQYF. The chain is built from TRBV11-2 and TRBJ2-7; D unclear. Trimming stripped 2 bases from V and 6 bases from J, with 8 bases between. CDR3 length: 12 residues. CDR1 and CDR2 from the germline V gene are SGHAT and FQNNGV.

This chain joins TRBV20-1 and TRBJ2-1, with 9 bases identical to TRBD2. This CDR3 has 13 residues. CDR1 is DFQATT and CDR2 is SNEGSKA in the germline V gene (reference sequence). J was trimmed by 6 bases and V by 3 bases; bases with no gene match: 3. This CDR3 reads CSASRGRANEQFF. CDR3 DNA: TGCAGTGCTAGTCGCGGGAGGGCCAATGAGCAGTTCTTC.

The sample holds many counts of this clonotype. This rearrangement joins TRBV6-1 to TRBJ2-2; TRBD2 aligns across 9 bases. Germline values: CDR1 MNHNS, CDR2 SASEGT. The CDR3 consists of 15 residues. After removal of 3 bases from V and 5 bases from J, the junction contained 4 bases not matched to a gene. In nucleotides, the CDR3 is TGTGCCAGCAGTGACGGGACTAGCAGTACCGGGGAGCTGTTTTTT. Its protein is CASSDGTSSTGELFF.

The chain uses TRBV7-3 and TRBJ1-1; D not resolved. Trimming shortened V by 2 bases and J by 8 bases, and 12 bases separated the two germline ends. The CDR3 is 13 amino acids. Germline V gives CDR1 SGHTA, CDR2 FQGTGA. DNA for the CDR3: TGTGCCAGCAGCTTATCAGGCGCGGCAGAAGCTTTCTTT. As protein: CASSLSGAAEAFF.

This clonotype was seen many times. CDR3 bases: TGTGCCAGCAGCGACCTGGGCGGGGGGACTGAAGCTTTCTTT. Amino acids: CASSDLGGGTEAFF. This chain links TRBV7-2 with TRBJ1-1; D is possibly TRBD1 (5 bases). The CDR3 is 14 amino acids. The germline V and J ends were trimmed by 5 bases and 5 bases, with 15 bases remaining between them. Germline V gene sequence: CDR1 SGHTA, CDR2 FQGNSA.

This chain connects TRBV20-1 to TRBJ2-7; the match to TRBD1 covers 10 bases. J lost 6 bases, V lost 3 bases, and 2 bases had no gene match. The germline V gene encodes CDR1 DFQATT and CDR2 SNEGSKA (reference sequence). This CDR3 spans 12 amino acids. The DNA for the CDR3 is TGCAGTGCTAGGACAGGGGGCGGCGAGCAGTACTTC. It is translated as CSARTGGGEQYF.

Details on this clonotype: A read error may explain this, as a much larger clone is one base away. The V gene is TRBV2, the J gene TRBJ2-7; weak D call: TRBD1 (6 bases). This CDR3 is built from 14 residues. Germline V gene lookup returns CDR1 SNHLY and CDR2 FYNNEI. In DNA, the CDR3 is TGTGCCAGCAGTGAGCAGGGGAGATCCCACGAGCGGTACTTC. Amino acids: CASSEQGRSHERYF.

This clonotype was seen many times. This CDR3 is CASSAGTGVAEAFF. In DNA form, the CDR3 reads TGTGCCAGCAGTGCCGGGACAGGGGTTGCTGAAGCTTTCTTT. The chain employs TRBV25-1 and TRBJ1-1; 10 bases are a match to TRBD1. With 4 bases clipped from V and 6 bases from J, the junction kept 5 bases outside the gene matches. Germline V CDR1 and CDR2: MGHDK, SYGVNS. The CDR3 is 14 amino acids. Full variable domain (outside the CDR3, taken from reference TRBV25-1 and TRBJ1-1): EADIYQTPRYLVIGTGKKITLECSQTMGHDKMYWYQQDPGMELHLIHYSYGVNSTEKGDLSSESTVSRIRTEHFPLTLESARPSHTSQYLCASSAGTGVAEAFFGQGTRLTVV.

The chain combines TRBV7-9 with TRBJ2-6, with TRBD2 matching over 8 bases. Germline V gene sequence: CDR1 SEHNR, CDR2 FQNEAQ (reference sequence). This CDR3 has 19 amino acids. V shed 1 base and J 1 base; nucleotides not matched to a gene: 9. The CDR3 coding sequence is TGTGCCAGCAGCTTAGGTCCGGGAGGGCCAGGGTCTGGGGCCAACGTCCTGACTTTC. Translation: CASSLGPGGPGSGANVLTF.

The sample holds a few counts of this clonotype. This chain joins TRBV14 and TRBJ1-1; D remains unclear. CDR3 size: 12 residues. Per germline, CDR1 SGHDN and CDR2 FVKESK. V was clipped by 3 bases and J by 11 bases, with 13 bases between them. CDR3 in amino acids: CASSHAHPGAFF. The CDR3 bases are TGTGCCAGCAGCCATGCCCACCCGGGGGCTTTCTTT.

There are a few counts of this clonotype. The chain joins TRBV20-1 to TRBJ2-2; tentative D call: TRBD2 (5 bases). The CDR3 runs to 19 residues. The germline V gene encodes CDR1 DFQATT and CDR2 SNEGSKA (reference sequence). Trimming removed 2 bases at V and 0 bases at J, with 22 bases between. The CDR3 spells CSARLSAGRAHTNTGELFF. The CDR3 coding sequence is TGCAGTGCTAGATTGTCCGCGGGCAGAGCACATACGAACACCGGGGAGCTGTTTTTT.

This clonotype was recorded many times. The CDR3 region has the DNA TGTGCCAGCAGCTTATTGCCGGGACAGACCCACAATGAGCAGTTCTTC. Translating gives CASSLLPGQTHNEQFF. The rearrangement uses TRBV7-3 and TRBJ2-1, with TRBD1 identical over 7 bases. Germline CDR1 is SGHTA and CDR2 is FQGTGA. Trimming at V came to 2 bases and at J to 5 bases, leaving 9 bases not matched to a gene. The CDR3 is 16 amino acids.